The 29 T cell receptor beta chains in this list originate from one sample, sequenced in a study of T cell repertoires in cytomegalovirus infection. One entry per CDR3 protein, called by TCRdb with MiXCR from the reads. Found here are hundreds of thousands of distinct CDR3 sequences, about a sixth of them singletons; the top ten hold approximately 12%. The source material was PBMCs. The receptors originated from a human donor in good health (CMV status not recorded). Some clones in this sample may be carry-over from other donors' samples.

The rearrangement links TRBV20-1 to TRBJ2-7; no reliable D call. Trimming left V 5 bases short and J 9 bases short, with 11 bases between. The CDR3 runs 10 residues. Germline values: CDR1 DFQATT, CDR2 SNEGSKA (reference sequence). For the CDR3, the DNA is TGCAGTGCTTACAGCGTTGGGCAGTACTTC. Translated, it gives CSAYSVGQYF.

This clonotype was seen ten or more times. The V gene is TRBV28, the J gene TRBJ1-1; D gene unclear. The V gene's germline CDR1 is MDHEN and CDR2 SYDVKM. This CDR3 spans 13 amino acids. The germline V and J ends were trimmed by 6 bases and 2 bases, with 10 bases remaining between them. The CDR3, as DNA: TGTGCCAGCAGGGAGGTTAGCAACACTGAAGCTTTCTTT. It specifies CASREVSNTEAFF.

This clonotype was seen many times. The rearrangement links TRBV7-9 to TRBJ1-5, with a weak D call TRBD1 (5 bases). The length of the CDR3 is 14 residues. V lost 2 bases and J 3 bases, leaving 8 bases between the germline ends. Germline V CDR1 and CDR2: SEHNR, FQNEAQ (reference sequence). This CDR3 reads CASSLMGDNQPQHF. In DNA form, the CDR3 reads TGTGCCAGCAGCTTAATGGGGGACAATCAGCCCCAGCATTTT.

This chain joins TRBV2 and TRBJ1-6; D gene ambiguous. V lost 2 bases, J lost 9 bases, and 14 bases lay in between. The V gene's germline CDR1 is SNHLY and CDR2 FYNNEI. The CDR3 consists of 15 residues. Here the CDR3 DNA reads TGTGCCAGCAGTGAAAGGGTTGTGGTTTCTTCACCCCTCCACTTT. It specifies CASSERVVVSSPLHF.

The sample holds a few counts of this clonotype. The gene calls are TRBV19 and TRBJ2-2, with D possibly called TRBD1 or TRBD2 (5 bases each). V was shortened by 7 bases and J by 5 bases, with 14 bases between the two germline ends. The CDR3 is made up of 14 amino acids. The germline V gene encodes CDR1 LNHDA and CDR2 SQIVND (reference sequence). Here the CDR3 reads CASTLTGATGELFF. In DNA, the CDR3 is TGTGCCAGTACCTTAACCGGGGCGACCGGGGAGCTGTTTTTT. Variable domain in full (rest from reference TRBV19 and TRBJ2-2): DGGITQSPKYLFRKEGQNVTLSCEQNLNHDAMYWYRQDPGQGLRLIYYSQIVNDFQKGDIAEGYSVSREKKESFPLTVTSAQKNPTAFYLCASTLTGATGELFFGEGSRLTVL.

The sample holds many counts of this clonotype. The J gene is TRBJ2-3, the V gene TRBV19; TRBD1 agrees at 8 bases. Germline CDR1 LNHDA, CDR2 SQIVND (reference sequence). CDR3 length: 18 amino acids. Trimming removed 3 bases from V and 2 bases from J; junction bases left unmatched: 13. CDR3: CASSILSTGTGNTDTQYF. The CDR3 coding sequence is TGTGCCAGTAGTATCCTATCGACCGGGACAGGAAACACAGATACGCAGTATTTT.

This clonotype was seen only a few times. V gene TRBV24-1 combines with J gene TRBJ2-3; TRBD1 is a possible D gene (7 bases). The CDR3 covers 16 residues. Trimming cost V 2 bases and J 3 bases, with 14 bases left between them. CDR1 is KGHDR, CDR2 SFDVKD, per germline. The CDR3 nucleotides read TGTGCCACCAGTGATTGGGGCGGGACAGCGACAGATACGCAGTATTTT. This sequence encodes CATSDWGGTATDTQYF.

This chain joins TRBV14 and TRBJ1-2; 7 nucleotides agree with TRBD1. The CDR3 contains 14 residues. Looked up from germline, CDR1 is SGHDN and CDR2 is FVKESK. The J segment lost 6 bases and the V segment lost 2 bases, leaving 6 bases of the junction unmatched. The CDR3 loop is CASSQHRGPDGYTF. The CDR3 DNA reads as TGTGCCAGCAGCCAACACAGGGGACCGGATGGCTACACCTTC.

The chain employs TRBV19 and TRBJ1-1; a possible D gene is TRBD1 (5 bases). Germline V gene data show CDR1 as LNHDA and CDR2 as SQIVND (reference sequence). The CDR3 totals 15 residues. V dropped 4 bases and J dropped 7 bases, with 19 bases sitting between them. CDR3 DNA: TGTGCCAGTAGTACCACAGGACACCCTCTCGGTGAAGCTTTCTTT. Residues: CASSTTGHPLGEAFF.

There are many counts of this clonotype. This chain joins TRBV10-3 and TRBJ2-3; weak D call: TRBD2 (6 bases). The CDR3 totals 13 residues. V was pared by 11 bases and J by 0 bases, with 12 bases between. Germline assignment: CDR1 ENHRY and CDR2 SYGVKD. The CDR3 coding sequence is TGTGCCGTCGGGGAGGTGAGCACAGATACGCAGTATTTT. Amino acids: CAVGEVSTDTQYF.

The genes are TRBV12-3 or TRBV12-4 and TRBJ2-3; no definite D call. Trimming cost V 6 bases and J 2 bases, with 15 bases left between them. The CDR3 has 15 amino acids. In DNA, the CDR3 is TGTGCCAGCAGGACCGGCACCAGCCCCACAGATACGCAGTATTTT. Translating gives CASRTGTSPTDTQYF.

This clonotype was seen many times. This sequence joins TRBV20-1 and TRBJ1-5; D is perhaps TRBD1 (5 bases). V was shortened by 2 bases and J by 6 bases, with 14 bases between the two germline ends. The CDR3 is 14 amino acids. CDR1 and CDR2 (germline): DFQATT, SNEGSKA (reference sequence). CDR3 in amino acids: CSARQGLVGQPQHF. The CDR3 bases are TGCAGTGCTAGACAGGGTTTGGTAGGTCAGCCCCAGCATTTT.

This clonotype occurred a few times. The rearrangement links TRBV5-1 to TRBJ2-5; 7 nucleotides line up with TRBD1. Per the germline V gene, CDR1 is SGHRS and CDR2 is YFSETQ. This CDR3 has 14 residues. J was trimmed by 7 bases and V by 0 bases; bases with no gene match: 6. CDR3 DNA: TGCGCCAGCAGCTTGGCCATCCCAGGGGGGACCCAGTACTTC. Its protein product is CASSLAIPGGTQYF.

The V gene is TRBV4-1, the J gene TRBJ2-4, with 7 bases identical to TRBD2. CDR1 MGHRA and CDR2 YSYEKL come from the germline V gene. V was clipped by 1 base and J by 3 bases; unmatched bases: 3. The CDR3 is 15 residues long. The CDR3 DNA reads as TGCGCCAGCAGCCAAGTAGGGAGGGGCAAAAACATTCAGTACTTC. Its protein product is CASSQVGRGKNIQYF.

This clonotype was recorded at least ten times. The chain uses TRBV6-5 and TRBJ2-3; TRBD2 matches 11 bases. The V segment lost 1 base and the J segment 6 bases; nucleotides outside the gene matches: 12. Germline CDR1 and CDR2: MNHEY and SVGAGI. CDR3 size: 18 residues. The CDR3 region has the DNA TGTGCCAGCAGTTACTATCTCCCCCAGACTAGCGGGGTGGATACGCAGTATTTT. Its translation: CASSYYLPQTSGVDTQYF.

This clonotype was counted ten times or more. V and J are TRBV7-2 and TRBJ2-1; maybe TRBD2 (7 bases). The germline V gene has CDR1 SGHTA and CDR2 FQGNSA. Trimming cost V 5 bases and J 9 bases, with 20 bases left between them. The CDR3 runs 15 residues. The CDR3 protein is CASSQGGGALGEQFF. Here the CDR3 DNA reads TGTGCCAGCAGCCAAGGGGGGGGCGCGTTGGGTGAGCAGTTCTTC.

This clonotype was recorded many times. The CDR3 DNA sequence: TGCAGTGCTAGTGATAGTAGTAATCAGCCCCAGCATTTT. It codes for CSASDSSNQPQHF. The chain has TRBV20-1 and TRBJ1-5; D uncertain. Germline values: CDR1 DFQATT, CDR2 SNEGSKA (reference sequence). Trimming took 3 bases from V and 4 from J, leaving 10 bases between them. The CDR3 has 13 residues.

Many counts were recorded for this clonotype. The rearrangement links TRBV7-2 to TRBJ2-4, with D hard to call. The CDR3 runs 12 residues. CDR1 SGHTA and CDR2 FQGNSA come from the germline V gene. V dropped 2 bases and J dropped 7 bases, with 6 bases sitting between them. The CDR3 region is CASSLNRNIQYF. The CDR3 region has the DNA TGTGCCAGCAGCTTAAACCGGAACATTCAGTACTTC.

The sample holds a few counts of this clonotype. This rearrangement joins TRBV28 to TRBJ2-5; D is possibly TRBD1 or TRBD2 (5 bases each). V lost 3 bases to trimming and J lost 5 bases, with 16 bases between them. Germline values: CDR1 MDHEN, CDR2 SYDVKM. The CDR3 is 15 amino acids. The CDR3 is CASSFRWRAGETQYF. CDR3 DNA: TGTGCCAGCAGTTTCCGATGGCGGGCAGGGGAGACCCAGTACTTC.

This clonotype has just a few counts. This chain connects TRBV7-9 to TRBJ2-5; 7 positions agree with TRBD1. The germline gives CDR1 SEHNR, CDR2 FQNEAQ (reference sequence). This CDR3 comprises 12 residues. The ends lost 5 bases at V and 9 bases at J; junction bases unmatched: 6. The CDR3 is CASSMAQGAQYF. CDR3 in DNA: TGTGCCAGCAGCATGGCCCAGGGGGCCCAGTACTTC.

The rearrangement joins TRBV4-3 to TRBJ2-1, with TRBD2 matching over 11 bases. CDR1 is LGHNA, CDR2 YSLEER, per germline. The CDR3 runs to 16 residues. V was clipped by 4 bases and J by 5 bases; unmatched bases: 7. This CDR3 is CASSPSPSGGHNEQFF. In DNA, the CDR3 is TGCGCCAGCAGCCCGTCTCCTAGCGGGGGGCACAATGAGCAGTTCTTC.

This clonotype was counted a few times. CDR3: CASRAGGAGGYTF. The CDR3 bases are TGTGCCAGCAGGGCGGGAGGAGCGGGTGGCTACACCTTC. The chain joins TRBV2 to TRBJ1-2, with D uncertain. With 6 bases removed from V and 7 bases from J, the gap between germline ends came to 15 bases. Germline values: CDR1 SNHLY, CDR2 FYNNEI. The CDR3 covers 13 residues.

This clonotype appeared many times. The genes are TRBV12-5 and TRBJ2-3; 7 bases are shared with TRBD1. From germline, CDR1 is LGHNT and CDR2 FRNRAP. CDR3 length equals 13 residues. V gave up 5 bases and J gave up 6 bases; unmatched junction bases: 5. This chain's CDR3 is CASGPSDRDTQYF. In DNA form, the CDR3 reads TGTGCTAGTGGTCCCTCGGACAGGGATACGCAGTATTTT.

This clonotype showed up many times. The chain joins TRBV7-8 to TRBJ1-5; D is ambiguous. Germline lookup yields CDR1 SGHVS and CDR2 FQNEAQ. V lost 2 bases, J lost 0 bases, and 11 bases lay in between. The CDR3 is made up of 16 amino acids. CDR3 nucleotides: TGTGCCAGCAGCTTACGGGCAGTAAATAGCAATCAGCCCCAGCATTTT. Encoded protein: CASSLRAVNSNQPQHF.

V is TRBV6-1 and J is TRBJ1-5; TRBD1 aligns across 7 bases. Germline V CDR1 and CDR2: MNHNS, SASEGT. V trimming: 8 bases; J trimming: 1 base; junction bases outside the gene matches: 5. The CDR3 covers 14 residues. Written as DNA, the CDR3 is TGTGCCAGCGCTCAGGGGGGGAGCAATCAGCCCCAGCATTTT. This encodes CASAQGGSNQPQHF.

The chain combines TRBV7-9 with TRBJ2-7; D is uncertain. Germline V gene lookup returns CDR1 SEHNR and CDR2 FQNEAQ (reference sequence). The V end was cut by 6 bases, the J end by 5 bases, with 17 bases between. This CDR3 region has 14 residues. CDR3: CASSRGSESDEQYF. The CDR3 bases are TGTGCCAGCAGTAGAGGCTCCGAGTCGGACGAGCAGTACTTC.

This clonotype was picked up a small number of times. The chain has TRBV19 and TRBJ2-3; TRBD2 matches 14 bases. The V and J ends lost 1 base and 1 base, in that order; junction bases with no gene match: 1. The CDR3 has 17 amino acids. Germline CDR1 is LNHDA and CDR2 is SQIVND (reference sequence). The CDR3 DNA follows: TGTGCCAGTAGTATAGTGGGACTAGCGGGGGGCACAGATACGCAGTATTTT. Amino acids: CASSIVGLAGGTDTQYF.

Ten or more counts support this clonotype. The V and J genes are TRBV7-2 and TRBJ2-5; TRBD1 aligns across 9 bases. With V trimmed by 5 bases and J by 10 bases, 11 bases remained unmatched. Germline assignment: CDR1 SGHTA and CDR2 FQGNSA. The CDR3 length is 14 residues. CDR3 DNA sequence: TGTGCCAGCAGCCTCACAGGGGGCGATCTAGTCCAGTACTTC. It specifies CASSLTGGDLVQYF.

This clonotype came up many times. J is TRBJ2-6 and V is TRBV7-9, with D maybe TRBD1 (6 bases). V gave up 5 bases and J gave up 3 bases, with 11 bases separating them. Germline CDR1 and CDR2: SEHNR and FQNEAQ (reference sequence). CDR3 length: 15 amino acids. The DNA for the CDR3 is TGTGCCAGCAGCCCGACAGGACTTGGGGCCAACGTCCTGACTTTC. This codes for CASSPTGLGANVLTF. The entire variable domain, with the rest obtained from reference TRBV7-9 and TRBJ2-6, is as follows: DTGVSQNPRHKITKRGQNVTFRCDPISEHNRLYWYRQTLGQGPEFLTYFQNEAQLEKSRLLSDRFSAERPKGSFSTLEIQRTEQGDSAMYLCASSPTGLGANVLTFGAGSRLTVL.